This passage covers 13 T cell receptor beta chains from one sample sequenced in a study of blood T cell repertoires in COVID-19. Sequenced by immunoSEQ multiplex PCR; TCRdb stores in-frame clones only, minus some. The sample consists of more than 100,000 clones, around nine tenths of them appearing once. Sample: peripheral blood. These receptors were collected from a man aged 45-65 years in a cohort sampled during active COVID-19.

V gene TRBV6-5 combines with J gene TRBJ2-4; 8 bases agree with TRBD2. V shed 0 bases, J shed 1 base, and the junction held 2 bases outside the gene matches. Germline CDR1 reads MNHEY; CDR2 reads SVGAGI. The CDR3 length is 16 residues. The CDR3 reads CASSYSPGGAKNIQYF. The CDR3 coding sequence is TGTGCCAGCAGTTACTCTCCGGGGGGGGCCAAAAACATTCAGTACTTC.

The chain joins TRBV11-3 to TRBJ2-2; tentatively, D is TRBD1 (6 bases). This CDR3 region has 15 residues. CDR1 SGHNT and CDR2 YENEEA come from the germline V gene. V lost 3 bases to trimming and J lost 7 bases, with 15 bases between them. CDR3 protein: CASSLGQGLNGELFF. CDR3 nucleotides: TGTGCCAGCAGCTTGGGCCAGGGGCTAAACGGGGAGCTGTTTTTT.

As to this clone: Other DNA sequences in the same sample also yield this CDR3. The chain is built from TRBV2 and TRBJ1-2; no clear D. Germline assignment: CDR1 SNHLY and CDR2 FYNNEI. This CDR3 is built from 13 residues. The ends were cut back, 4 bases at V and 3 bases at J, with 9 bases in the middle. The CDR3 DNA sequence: TGTGCCAGCAGTGTACTGAGGGACTATGGCTACACCTTC. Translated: CASSVLRDYGYTF.

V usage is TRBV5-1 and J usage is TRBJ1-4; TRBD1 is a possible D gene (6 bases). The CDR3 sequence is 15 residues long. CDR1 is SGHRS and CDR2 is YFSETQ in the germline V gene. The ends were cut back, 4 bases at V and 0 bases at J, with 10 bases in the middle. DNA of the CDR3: TGCGCCAGCAGCCTATACAGGGCAACTAATGAAAAACTGTTTTTT. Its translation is CASSLYRATNEKLFF.

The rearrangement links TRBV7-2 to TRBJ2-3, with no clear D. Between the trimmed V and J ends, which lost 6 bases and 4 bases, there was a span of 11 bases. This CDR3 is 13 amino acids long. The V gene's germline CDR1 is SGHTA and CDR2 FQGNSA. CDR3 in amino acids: CASSREVADTQYF. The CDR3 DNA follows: TGTGCCAGCAGTCGAGAGGTTGCAGATACGCAGTATTTT.

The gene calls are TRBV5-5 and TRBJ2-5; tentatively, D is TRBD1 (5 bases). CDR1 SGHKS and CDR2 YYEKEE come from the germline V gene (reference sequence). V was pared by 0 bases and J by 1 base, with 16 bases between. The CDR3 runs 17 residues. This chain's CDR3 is CASSLVMGLGPQETQYF. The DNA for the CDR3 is TGTGCCAGCAGCTTGGTCATGGGGCTGGGGCCCCAAGAGACCCAGTACTTC. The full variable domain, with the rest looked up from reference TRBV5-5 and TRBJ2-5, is DAGVTQSPTHLIKTRGQQVTLRCSPISGHKSVSWYQQVLGQGPQFIFQYYEKEERGRGNFPDRFSARQFPNYSSELNVNALLLGDSALYLCASSLVMGLGPQETQYFGPGTRLLVL.

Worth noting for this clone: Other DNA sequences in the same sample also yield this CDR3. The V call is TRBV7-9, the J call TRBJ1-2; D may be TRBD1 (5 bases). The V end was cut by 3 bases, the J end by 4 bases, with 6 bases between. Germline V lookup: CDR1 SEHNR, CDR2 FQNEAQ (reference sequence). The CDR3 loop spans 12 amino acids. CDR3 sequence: CASSFGGYGYTF. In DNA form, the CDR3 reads TGTGCCAGCAGCTTCGGGGGCTATGGCTACACCTTC.

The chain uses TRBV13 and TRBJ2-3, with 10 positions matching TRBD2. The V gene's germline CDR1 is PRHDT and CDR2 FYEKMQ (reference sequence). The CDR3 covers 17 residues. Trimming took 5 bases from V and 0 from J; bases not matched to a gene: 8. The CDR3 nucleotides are TGTGCCAGCAGCGAGACCCCAGCGGGGGGGAGCACAGATACGCAGTATTTT. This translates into CASSETPAGGSTDTQYF.

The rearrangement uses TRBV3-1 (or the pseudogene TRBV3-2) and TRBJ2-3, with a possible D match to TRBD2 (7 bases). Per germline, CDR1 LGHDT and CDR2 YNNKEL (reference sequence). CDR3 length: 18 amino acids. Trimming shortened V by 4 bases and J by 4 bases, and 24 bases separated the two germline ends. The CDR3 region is CASSPPGGHLLDPDTQYF. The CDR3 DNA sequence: TGTGCCAGCAGCCCACCGGGGGGACACCTCCTGGATCCAGATACGCAGTATTTT.

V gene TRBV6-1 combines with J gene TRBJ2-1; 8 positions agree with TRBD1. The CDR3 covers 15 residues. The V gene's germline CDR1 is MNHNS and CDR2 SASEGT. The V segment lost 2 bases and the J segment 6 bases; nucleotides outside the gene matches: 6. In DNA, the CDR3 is TGTGCCAGCAGTGAAATTTCGGACAGGGTCAATGAGCAGTTCTTC. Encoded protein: CASSEISDRVNEQFF.

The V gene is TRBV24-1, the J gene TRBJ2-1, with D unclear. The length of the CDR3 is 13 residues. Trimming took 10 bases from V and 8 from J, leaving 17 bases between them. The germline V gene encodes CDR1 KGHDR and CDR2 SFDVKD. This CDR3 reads CATQVSGGYEQFF. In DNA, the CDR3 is TGTGCCACGCAAGTTTCGGGTGGGTATGAGCAGTTCTTC.

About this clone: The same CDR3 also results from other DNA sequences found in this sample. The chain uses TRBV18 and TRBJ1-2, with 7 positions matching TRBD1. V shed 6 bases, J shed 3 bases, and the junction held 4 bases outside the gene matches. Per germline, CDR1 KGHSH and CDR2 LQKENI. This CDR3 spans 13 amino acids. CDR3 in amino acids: CASSLGQDYGYTF. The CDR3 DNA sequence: TGTGCCAGCTCTCTCGGACAGGACTATGGCTACACCTTC.

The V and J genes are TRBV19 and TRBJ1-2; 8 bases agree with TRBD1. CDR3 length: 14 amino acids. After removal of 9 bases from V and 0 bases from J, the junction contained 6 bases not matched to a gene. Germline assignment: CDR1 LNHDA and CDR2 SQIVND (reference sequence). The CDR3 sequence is CASRQGNPNYGYTF. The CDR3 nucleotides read TGTGCCAGCAGACAGGGGAACCCTAACTATGGCTACACCTTC.